This entry features one TCR beta chain sequence. What it binds is not known. Data came from immunoSEQ multiplex PCR; TCRdb stores just in-frame clones and leaves some out. The table records about 60,000 clones, around 94% of them present only once. Germline values: CDR1 SGDLS, CDR2 YYNGEE. The CDR3 has 18 residues. Trimming took off 7 bases at V and 3 bases at J, with 29 bases between the two ends. The record originates from a study of human versus mouse CDR3 diversity and MHC coevolution. Background on the study: immunoSEQ was reported to reach one in 200,000 T cells sensitivity.

General study points: Human T cells were selected on six MHC II alleles. Clonal inequality was lowest in most of the three human donors. Mice had fewer CDR3 deletions and insertions than humans on average.

This sequence was found in a person aged 55 to 70 in good health. The specimen sequenced was naive CD4+ T cells from blood. Noted subset: CD45RO-negative CD62L-positive naive CD4 T cells. V and J are TRBV9 and TRBJ2-7; possible D gene TRBD1, 8 bases. DNA of the CDR3: TGTGCCAGCCCCACTTCCCAGGGGGCGCGTGGCGGGAGCTACGAGCAGTACTTC. The encoded protein is CASPTSQGARGGSYEQYF. Full variable domain (outside the CDR3, taken from reference TRBV9 and TRBJ2-7): DSGVTQTPKHLITATGQRVTLRCSPRSGDLSVYWYQQSLDQGLQFLIQYYNGEERAKGNILERFSAQQFPDLHSELNLSSLELGDSALYFCASPTSQGARGGSYEQYFGPGTRLTVT.